The 15 T cell receptor beta chains in this list originate from one sample, sequenced in a study of cytomegalovirus exposure and HLA in healthy donors. 60 Vbeta and 13 Jbeta primers were used in PCR. Profiled with immunoSEQ multiplex PCR; TCRdb holds only in-frame clones, not every one. In the table there are fewer than 250,000 clones, around 75% of which are singletons. Sequencing was done on a sample of PBMCs. These receptors were obtained from a male donor in good health and CMV-seropositive.

The V call is TRBV7-2, the J call TRBJ2-3; D is perhaps TRBD1 (5 bases). The V and J ends lost 1 base and 4 bases respectively, with 9 bases between them. The germline V gene has CDR1 SGHTA and CDR2 FQGNSA. CDR3 size: 14 residues. The CDR3 coding sequence is TGTGCCAGCAGCTTAGACTGGGGCTCAGATACGCAGTATTTT. Protein: CASSLDWGSDTQYF.

The chain is built from TRBV14 and TRBJ2-7, with TRBD1 as a possible D gene (6 bases). Germline V gene data show CDR1 as SGHDN and CDR2 as FVKESK. Trimming shortened V by 4 bases and J by 2 bases, and 12 bases separated the two germline ends. This CDR3 contains 14 residues. Written as DNA, the CDR3 is TGTGCCAGCAGCCCAGTAACAGGGACCTACGAGCAGTACTTC. It is translated as CASSPVTGTYEQYF.

This chain joins TRBV4-1 and TRBJ2-7, with D maybe TRBD2 (6 bases). CDR1 is MGHRA, CDR2 YSYEKL, per germline. V was shortened by 3 bases and J by 0 bases, with 15 bases between the two germline ends. CDR3 length: 16 amino acids. In DNA form, the CDR3 reads TGCGCCAGCAGCCACACCCGGGACTTAAGCTCCTACGAGCAGTACTTC. Protein sequence: CASSHTRDLSSYEQYF.

The CDR3 nucleotides read TGTGCCAGCAGTCACCTTGCGGGTCCAGGGGGGACCTACGAGCAGTACTTC. Translating gives CASSHLAGPGGTYEQYF. The chain couples TRBV27 to TRBJ2-7; a weak D match, TRBD1 (7 bases). The CDR3 extends over 17 amino acids. The V gene's germline CDR1 is MNHEY and CDR2 SMNVEV (reference sequence). V was shortened by 5 bases and J by 2 bases, with 22 bases between the two germline ends.

The rearrangement uses TRBV5-1 and TRBJ2-3; possibly TRBD2 for D (5 bases). The CDR3 has 13 residues. Germline values: CDR1 SGHRS, CDR2 YFSETQ. V lost 4 bases and J 5 bases, leaving 11 bases between the germline ends. The CDR3 sequence: CASSPYRGDTQYF. CDR3 DNA sequence: TGCGCCAGCAGCCCTTACCGGGGAGATACGCAGTATTTT. The complete variable domain, with remaining parts taken from reference TRBV5-1 and TRBJ2-3, reads KAGVTQTPRYLIKTRGQQVTLSCSPISGHRSVSWYQQTPGQGLQFLFEYFSETQRNKGNFPGRFSGRQFSNSRSEMNVSTLELGDSALYLCASSPYRGDTQYFGPGTRLTVL.

The chain is built from TRBV5-1 and TRBJ1-1, with 11 positions matching TRBD1. J gave up 4 bases and V 4 bases, and 6 bases lay outside the gene matches. The CDR3 extends over 15 amino acids. Germline lookup yields CDR1 SGHRS and CDR2 YFSETQ. Here the CDR3 reads CASSPTGTGGTEAFF. The CDR3 nucleotides read TGCGCCAGCAGCCCGACCGGGACAGGGGGCACTGAAGCTTTCTTT.

V is TRBV12-5 and J is TRBJ2-2, with TRBD2 matching over 12 bases. Germline values: CDR1 LGHNT, CDR2 FRNRAP. CDR3 length equals 16 residues. V shed 2 bases, J shed 7 bases, and the junction held 5 bases outside the gene matches. The CDR3 region is CASGLLLAGGLGELFF. The CDR3 DNA follows: TGTGCTAGTGGTTTGCTACTAGCGGGGGGACTCGGGGAGCTGTTTTTT.

As for this clone: Other nucleotide sequences in the sample specify the same CDR3. This chain links TRBV5-1 with TRBJ1-2; possibly TRBD1 for D (5 bases). This CDR3 comprises 12 residues. Germline V gene data show CDR1 as SGHRS and CDR2 as YFSETQ. Trimming took 8 bases from V and 3 from J, leaving 11 bases between them. CDR3 in amino acids: CASRGEDYGYTF. CDR3 sequence (DNA): TGCGCCAGTAGAGGGGAGGACTATGGCTACACCTTC.

The rearrangement uses TRBV7-2 and TRBJ1-5; unclear D gene. Trimming left V 8 bases short and J 7 bases short, with 27 bases between. The V gene's germline CDR1 is SGHTA and CDR2 FQGNSA. CDR3 length: 17 residues. CDR3 DNA sequence: TGTGCCAGCCCCTTCCCGTTTGTTGGAGGGCCATGCCAGCCCCAGCATTTT. Translated, it gives CASPFPFVGGPCQPQHF.

The V gene is TRBV6-5, the J gene TRBJ2-5; the D gene is possibly TRBD1 (6 bases). The V end lost 5 bases, the J end lost 5 bases, and 18 bases lay between the germline ends. CDR1 MNHEY and CDR2 SVGAGI come from the germline V gene. CDR3 length equals 15 residues. CDR3 DNA sequence: TGTGCCAGCAGTGGACAGTCGCCCCAGACGGAGACCCAGTACTTC. Translating gives CASSGQSPQTETQYF.

The rearrangement links TRBV28 to TRBJ1-5; D remains unclear. Trimming left V 5 bases short and J 0 bases short, with 5 bases between. CDR3 length: 13 residues. Per the germline V gene, CDR1 is MDHEN and CDR2 is SYDVKM. The DNA of the CDR3 is TGTGCCAGCAGTGTCTATAGCAATCAGCCCCAGCATTTT. It specifies CASSVYSNQPQHF.

The genes are TRBV7-2 and TRBJ2-1; 8 nucleotides line up with TRBD2. V shed 3 bases and J 2 bases; nucleotides not matched to a gene: 3. The CDR3 loop spans 15 amino acids. The germline CDR1 and CDR2 sequences are SGHTA and FQGNSA. Written as DNA, the CDR3 is TGTGCCAGCAGCTTTACGGGGGGGCCCTACAATGAGCAGTTCTTC. Translation gives CASSFTGGPYNEQFF.

In DNA, the CDR3 is TGCGCCAGCAGCCAAGAACCGGGACAGGGGCCCTACAATGAGCAGTTCTTC. As protein: CASSQEPGQGPYNEQFF. The V and J genes are TRBV4-3 and TRBJ2-1; 10 bases map to TRBD1. The V gene end was trimmed by 0 bases and the J gene end by 2 bases; junction bases not matched to a gene: 4. Germline V gene data show CDR1 as LGHNA and CDR2 as YSLEER. This CDR3 is built from 17 residues.

The chain is built from TRBV7-3 and TRBJ1-3; perhaps TRBD1 as D (5 bases). V lost 5 bases and J lost 2, with 16 bases in between. Germline lookup yields CDR1 SGHTA and CDR2 FQGTGA. The CDR3 consists of 16 residues. CDR3 amino acids: CASSPSSRGTGNTIYF. The CDR3 DNA reads as TGTGCCAGCAGCCCCTCTTCACGGGGGACTGGAAACACCATATATTTT.

V and J are TRBV7-3 and TRBJ2-1; a possible D gene is TRBD2 (7 bases). The V and J ends lost 0 bases and 4 bases respectively, with 19 bases between them. The germline gives CDR1 SGHTA, CDR2 FQGTGA. The CDR3 extends over 18 amino acids. In DNA form, the CDR3 reads TGTGCCAGCAGCTTAACGGTGGGCGGCGGGGGCCCATACAATGAGCAGTTCTTC. This gives the protein CASSLTVGGGGPYNEQFF.